This entry features one TCR beta chain sequence. In the authors' methods: Reference gene primer amplification gave estimated nucleated cell counts. The data were produced by immunoSEQ multiplex PCR, yet TCRdb's version contains in-frame clones alone and is incomplete. V, J and clone size are those of that table, while D and trimming were read from the DNA. The repertoire holds some 85,000 clones, more than 60% seen once, with 40% to 60% in the top ten. The data stem from a study of blood T cell repertoires in COVID-19. Background on the study: The United States, Italy and Spain were the sources of the acute and convalescent COVID-19 samples. Nucleic acid was either cDNA or gDNA, and it came from T cells, B-cell-depleted T cells, or PBMCs.

This CDR3 has 15 amino acids. Looked up from germline, CDR1 is SGDLS and CDR2 is YYNGEE. Between the trimmed V and J ends, which lost 0 bases and 3 bases, there was a span of 10 bases. This TCR came from a human donor in a cohort sampled during active COVID-19. Material: peripheral blood. This chain connects TRBV9 to TRBJ2-1; maybe TRBD2 (6 bases). The CDR3 DNA follows: TGTGCCAGCAGCGTAGATGGGACTGGCTACAATGAGCAGTTCTTC. It is translated as CASSVDGTGYNEQFF.